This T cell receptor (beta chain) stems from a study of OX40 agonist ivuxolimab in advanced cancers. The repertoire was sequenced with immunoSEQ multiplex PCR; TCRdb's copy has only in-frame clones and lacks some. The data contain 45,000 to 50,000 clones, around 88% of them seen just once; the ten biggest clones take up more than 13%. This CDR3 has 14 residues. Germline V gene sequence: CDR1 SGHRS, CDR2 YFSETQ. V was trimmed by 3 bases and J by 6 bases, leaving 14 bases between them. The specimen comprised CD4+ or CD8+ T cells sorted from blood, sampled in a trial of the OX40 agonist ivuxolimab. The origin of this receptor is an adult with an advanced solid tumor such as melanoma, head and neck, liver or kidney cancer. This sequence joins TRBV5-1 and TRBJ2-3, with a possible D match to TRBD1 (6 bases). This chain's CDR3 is CASSSNPGADTQYF. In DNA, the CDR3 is TGCGCCAGCAGCTCCAATCCAGGGGCCGATACGCAGTATTTT.